This TCR beta chain was captured in a study of T cells in women clearing cervical HPV infection. Study background: Controls gave blood once infection was undetectable; cases at lesion identification.

A note on this clone: The antigen remains undetermined. The CDR3 goes on 3 residues after the read ends, and that part is filled in from the germline J gene.

After removal of 0 bases from V and 1 base from J, the junction contained 2 bases not matched to a gene. The CDR3 is 15 residues long. The germline CDR1 and CDR2 sequences are SGHDT and YYEEEE. Method: immunoSEQ multiplex PCR; TCRdb's copy keeps in-frame clones and lacks some. This sample's table has 30,000 to 35,000 clones. General study points: A classifier using richness and V gene abundances reached an AUC of around 0.81.

The sequence derives from a woman between 18 and 75 years old with a cervical HPV16 infection that either progressed to CIN3+ or cleared (not recorded which). The material sequenced was blood buffy coat. The chain carries TRBV5-6 and TRBJ2-3, with 7 positions matching TRBD2. The chain's CDR3 is CASSLGSGGTDTQYF. CDR3 DNA (partial): TGTGCCAGCAGCTTGGGGAGCGGGGGCACAGATACG.